Each of the 16 T cell receptor beta chains below was sequenced from the same sample in a study of blood T cell repertoires in COVID-19 (dated by TCRdb to the early 2020s). The library was produced with the immunoSEQ multiplex PCR assay. Entries here come from immuneACCESS through TCRdb and include only in-frame sequences with V and J called. Some clones fail to appear in such tables; in the studies checked, an unresolved V gene covers under half of the shortfall, and the cause of the remainder is unknown. The sample data list about 170,000 clones, and about nine tenths of these were observed just once. The top ten clones comprise roughly 24% of the sample. Sequencing used peripheral blood. The receptors originated from a man aged 55 to 70 with acute or convalescent COVID-19.

The chain combines TRBV7-3 with TRBJ1-1, with D maybe TRBD1 (6 bases). From germline, CDR1 is SGHTA and CDR2 FQGTGA. The V end was cut by 5 bases, the J end by 5 bases, with 12 bases between. The CDR3 length is 13 residues. The DNA for the CDR3 is TGTGCCAGCAGCCAAAACAGGGATACTGAAGCTTTCTTT. Translating gives CASSQNRDTEAFF.

This clone was seen once. This sequence joins TRBV5-4 and TRBJ1-4, with D maybe TRBD1 (5 bases). Germline V CDR1 and CDR2: SGHNT, YYREEE (reference sequence). The length of the CDR3 is 12 residues. The V end lost 0 bases, the J end lost 10 bases, and 7 bases lay between the germline ends. Here the CDR3 DNA reads TGTGCCAGCAGCTTGGTGGGGGGAAAACTGTTTTTT. Translated: CASSLVGGKLFF.

This clone has a handful of counts. This specimen includes other DNA sequences encoding the same CDR3. The rearrangement links TRBV5-1 to TRBJ1-2; 8 nucleotides match TRBD1. The germline gives CDR1 SGHRS, CDR2 YFSETQ. V was pared by 3 bases and J by 1 base, with 2 bases of the junction left unmatched. The CDR3 sequence is 14 residues long. Written as DNA, the CDR3 is TGCGCCAGCAGCTCTGGACAGGGTAACTATGGCTACACCTTC. This encodes CASSSGQGNYGYTF.

The rearrangement uses TRBV29-1 and TRBJ2-1, with D maybe TRBD2 (5 bases). Trimming removed 1 base from V and 0 bases from J, with 10 bases in between. CDR1 and CDR2 (germline): SQVTM, ANQGSEA. CDR3 length: 15 amino acids. The CDR3: CSVEGLPYSYNEQFF. DNA for the CDR3: TGCAGCGTTGAAGGACTACCCTACTCCTACAATGAGCAGTTCTTC.

The chain carries TRBV4-1 and TRBJ2-5; 8 nucleotides agree with TRBD2. This CDR3 is built from 14 residues. J was trimmed by 3 bases and V by 3 bases; bases with no gene match: 3. Germline assignment: CDR1 MGHRA and CDR2 YSYEKL. The CDR3 reads CASSHRGGEETQYF. Written as DNA, the CDR3 is TGCGCCAGCAGCCACCGGGGGGGCGAAGAGACCCAGTACTTC.

This clone was observed a single time. The chain recombines TRBV6-5 with TRBJ2-2; possible D gene TRBD2, 6 bases. The CDR3 has 13 amino acids. The V gene lost 8 bases and the J gene lost 3 bases, with 10 bases spanning the gap. The germline gives CDR1 MNHEY, CDR2 SVGAGI. The CDR3 sequence: CASSGLHTGELFF. DNA of the CDR3: TGTGCCAGCTCGGGACTTCACACCGGGGAGCTGTTTTTT.

The rearrangement uses TRBV4-1 and TRBJ1-1; 8 nucleotides align to TRBD1. This CDR3 region has 15 residues. CDR1 MGHRA and CDR2 YSYEKL come from the germline V gene. V was clipped by 3 bases and J by 0 bases; unmatched bases: 3. CDR3 DNA: TGCGCCAGCAGCCAGGCGGACAGGGTGAACACTGAAGCTTTCTTT. Translation gives CASSQADRVNTEAFF.

J is TRBJ2-5 and V is TRBV25-1, with 12 bases matching TRBD2. This CDR3 region has 16 residues. With V trimmed by 8 bases and J by 0 bases, 7 bases remained unmatched. CDR1 is MGHDK, CDR2 SYGVNS, per germline. The CDR3, as DNA: TGTGCCAGCTCCCGGACTAGCGGGATATACCAAGAGACCCAGTACTTC. As protein: CASSRTSGIYQETQYF.

The chain carries TRBV19 and TRBJ2-7; 9 bases fit TRBD2. Trimming took 4 bases from V and 1 from J; bases not matched to a gene: 2. Germline CDR1 is LNHDA and CDR2 is SQIVND (reference sequence). The CDR3 extends over 14 amino acids. CDR3 protein: CASSSSGGSYEQYF. As DNA, the CDR3 is TGTGCCAGTAGTAGTAGCGGGGGTTCCTACGAGCAGTACTTC.

This clone came up once. The V gene is TRBV2, the J gene TRBJ1-6; possibly TRBD1 for D (5 bases). Germline V CDR1 and CDR2: SNHLY, FYNNEI. The CDR3 is 15 amino acids. V lost 6 bases and J 6 bases, leaving 15 bases between the germline ends. The CDR3 bases are TGTGCCAGCAGCCCGAGGGCGGGGGGTAATTCACCCCTCCACTTT. It yields the protein CASSPRAGGNSPLHF.

This chain connects TRBV9 to TRBJ2-1, with TRBD2 identical over 11 bases. CDR1 is SGDLS, CDR2 YYNGEE, per germline. With 0 bases clipped from V and 7 bases from J, the junction kept 3 bases outside the gene matches. This CDR3 region has 15 residues. The CDR3 DNA reads TGTGCCAGCAGCGTAGGTAGCGGGGGGGAAAATGAGCAGTTCTTC. Translated, it gives CASSVGSGGENEQFF.

This sequence joins TRBV2 and TRBJ1-6; D call uncertain. The CDR3 sequence is 13 residues long. Trimming removed 7 bases at V and 5 bases at J, with 9 bases between. Germline values: CDR1 SNHLY, CDR2 FYNNEI. The chain's CDR3 is CASTAGDNSPLHF. CDR3 sequence (DNA): TGTGCCAGCACCGCGGGTGATAATTCACCCCTCCACTTT.

The chain combines TRBV18 with TRBJ1-4; tentatively, D is TRBD1 (6 bases). The CDR3 loop spans 14 amino acids. Trimming pared 6 bases from V and 8 bases from J, leaving 16 bases between. Per germline, CDR1 KGHSH and CDR2 LQKENI. The CDR3 reads CASSLGQGGEKLFF. The CDR3 DNA follows: TGTGCCAGCTCCCTCGGACAAGGGGGAGAAAAACTGTTTTTT.

The chain couples TRBV2 to TRBJ2-3; D not resolved. CDR1 is SNHLY, CDR2 FYNNEI, per germline. This CDR3 is 14 amino acids long. Trimming pared 4 bases from V and 2 bases from J, leaving 10 bases between. The CDR3 DNA reads as TGTGCCAGCAGTGTGACATTTTACACAGATACGCAGTATTTT. Its translation is CASSVTFYTDTQYF. Together with reference TRBV2 and TRBJ2-3, the CDR3 gives the full variable domain: EPEVTQTPSHQVTQMGQEVILRCVPISNHLYFYWYRQILGQKVEFLVSFYNNEISEKSEIFDDQFSVERPDGSNFTLKIRSTKLEDSAMYFCASSVTFYTDTQYFGPGTRLTVL.

V gene TRBV24-1 combines with J gene TRBJ2-3; D uncertain. V was trimmed by 5 bases and J by 0 bases, leaving 5 bases between them. From germline, CDR1 is KGHDR and CDR2 SFDVKD. This CDR3 has 13 amino acids. CDR3 coding DNA: TGTGCCACCAGTGTAGAGAGCACAGATACGCAGTATTTT. This gives the protein CATSVESTDTQYF.

This chain uses TRBV6-5 with TRBJ2-3, with 11 bases that match TRBD2. After removal of 10 bases from V and 9 bases from J, the junction contained 15 bases not matched to a gene. This CDR3 contains 15 residues. CDR1 is MNHEY, CDR2 SVGAGI, per germline. This CDR3 is CATLPGLAGVVTQYF. CDR3 DNA: TGTGCCACCCTTCCCGGACTAGCGGGCGTTGTGACGCAGTATTTT.